These 12 T cell receptor beta chains were all obtained from the same sample, sequenced in a study of T cell responses to AZD1222 COVID-19 vaccine. Sequencing was performed with immunoSEQ multiplex PCR; in TCRdb, only in-frame clones are kept and a portion is missing. The sample yields approximately 80,000 clones, approximately 90% seen once. The source material was peripheral blood, sampled on day 0 of AZD1222 vaccination. All receptors derive from an adult in good health.

This clone was seen only a few times. This rearrangement joins TRBV10-2 to TRBJ1-6, with D uncertain. The CDR3 covers 15 residues. V was shortened by 3 bases and J by 14 bases, with 20 bases between the two germline ends. CDR1 is WSHSY, CDR2 SAAADI, per germline. CDR3 nucleotides: TGCGCCAGCAGTGATGCGAACGGACTTGGTAGGACCCTCCACTTT. Its protein is CASSDANGLGRTLHF.

V is TRBV14 and J is TRBJ1-3; 10 bases fit TRBD1. V dropped 10 bases and J dropped 0; count of bases not matched to a gene: 6. Per germline, CDR1 SGHDN and CDR2 FVKESK. The CDR3 totals 15 residues. CDR3 region: CATSGQGFSGNTIYF. The CDR3 DNA sequence: TGTGCCACCTCGGGACAGGGGTTCTCTGGAAACACCATATATTTT.

This chain joins TRBV12-3 or TRBV12-4 and TRBJ2-2, with D tentatively TRBD1 (6 bases). This CDR3 region has 13 residues. V lost 4 bases to trimming and J lost 3 bases, with 6 bases between them. The chain's CDR3 is CASSSGDTGELFF. Written as DNA, the CDR3 is TGTGCCAGCAGTTCAGGGGACACCGGGGAGCTGTTTTTT.

This chain joins TRBV6-5 and TRBJ1-2, with D maybe TRBD1 (6 bases). Germline CDR1 MNHEY, CDR2 SVGAGI. Deletions cut 4 bases from V and 2 bases from J, with 14 bases between. The CDR3 length is 15 residues. CDR3 in DNA: TGTGCCAGCAGTTTAGTGGACAGCCCCAACTATGGCTACACCTTC. It specifies CASSLVDSPNYGYTF.

The chain uses TRBV7-7 and TRBJ2-3; either TRBD1 or TRBD2 may fit D (6 bases each). The V gene's germline CDR1 is SSHAT and CDR2 FNYEAQ (reference sequence). The ends were cut back, 4 bases at V and 6 bases at J, with 17 bases in the middle. This CDR3 spans 15 amino acids. The DNA for the CDR3 is TGTGCCAGCAGCTACTTCCCCTCGGGGGCGGATACGCAGTATTTT. This gives the protein CASSYFPSGADTQYF. Full variable domain (remainder filled in from reference TRBV7-7 and TRBJ2-3): GAGVSQSPRYKVTKRGQDVTLRCDPISSHATLYWYQQALGQGPEFLTYFNYEAQPDKSGLPSDRFSAERPEGSISTLTIQRTEQRDSAMYRCASSYFPSGADTQYFGPGTRLTVL.

The chain combines TRBV30 with TRBJ1-6, with 12 bases lining up with TRBD1. V was pared by 3 bases and J by 13 bases, with 4 bases of the junction left unmatched. Per germline, CDR1 GTSNPN and CDR2 SVGIG (reference sequence). The length of the CDR3 is 13 residues. CDR3 nucleotide sequence: TGTGCCTGGAGGGCGGGACAGGGGGCTCCCCTCCACTTT. It encodes CAWRAGQGAPLHF.

This clone was observed a handful of times. The same CDR3 can be traced to other DNA sequences in this sample. CDR3 amino acids: CATSKDREFGYTF. CDR3 DNA sequence: TGTGCCACCAGCAAGGACCGGGAGTTCGGCTACACCTTC. This chain uses TRBV15 with TRBJ1-2, with unresolved D. The germline CDR1 and CDR2 sequences are LNHNV and YYDKDF (reference sequence). This CDR3 is 13 amino acids long. The V end was cut by 4 bases, the J end by 8 bases, with 14 bases between.

J is TRBJ1-1 and V is TRBV7-2; the match to TRBD1 covers 8 bases. The CDR3 contains 17 residues. Germline assignment: CDR1 SGHTA and CDR2 FQGNSA. The V segment lost 2 bases and the J segment 1 base; nucleotides outside the gene matches: 9. CDR3 in DNA: TGTGCCAGCAGCTTACGACCCTTGGGACAGGCGAACACTGAAGCTTTCTTT. Its translation: CASSLRPLGQANTEAFF.

This rearrangement joins TRBV19 to TRBJ2-1; D is ambiguous. The CDR3 has 15 residues. Trimming removed 5 bases at V and 9 bases at J, with 20 bases between. Germline loops: CDR1 LNHDA, CDR2 SQIVND (reference sequence). CDR3 loop: CASSEDIVGFSEQFF. The CDR3 DNA is TGTGCCAGTAGTGAAGACATTGTTGGGTTCAGTGAGCAGTTCTTC.

Comment on this clone: A junction boundary mismatches the germline segment, possibly from a read error. The V call is TRBV4-3, the J call TRBJ2-1; D is uncertain. This CDR3 region has 17 residues. In germline, CDR1 is LGHNA, CDR2 YSLEER. CDR3 sequence: CASSQEFGEGSSNEQFF. The CDR3, as DNA: TGCGCCAGCAGCCAAGAATTCGGAGAAGGATCCTCCAATGAGCAGTTCTTC.

CDR3 region: CAWSLDRGFQQYF. DNA for the CDR3: TGTGCCTGGAGCCTAGACAGGGGTTTCCAGCAGTACTTC. This rearrangement joins TRBV30 to TRBJ2-7; TRBD1 matches at 8 bases. This CDR3 contains 13 residues. The germline gives CDR1 GTSNPN, CDR2 SVGIG (reference sequence). The trim removed 3 bases at V and 8 bases at J, leaving 9 bases unmatched. The variable domain in full, completed from reference TRBV30 and TRBJ2-7, reads SQTIHQWPATLVQPVGSPLSLECTVEGTSNPNLYWYRQAAGRGLQLLFYSVGIGQISSEVPQNLSASRPQDRQFILSSKKLLLSDSGFYLCAWSLDRGFQQYFGPGTRLTVT.

CDR3 sequence (DNA): TGTGCCAGCAGAACCTTCGGGGGGAACTATGGCTACACCTTC. The encoded protein is CASRTFGGNYGYTF. The rearrangement joins TRBV2 to TRBJ1-2, with D maybe TRBD1 (5 bases). V lost 6 bases and J lost 2, with 13 bases in between. CDR3 size: 14 residues. Germline assignment: CDR1 SNHLY and CDR2 FYNNEI.